The entry below gives a single T cell receptor beta chain sequence along with its context. This sample stems from a study of blood T cell repertoires in COVID-19. Study information: Both acute and convalescent COVID-19 samples were obtained from the United States, Italy and Spain.

Source study methods: Reference gene primer amplification gave estimated nucleated cell counts. TCRdb keeps only in-frame clones here, not all; method: immunoSEQ multiplex PCR. The D gene and trimming were derived from the DNA, and the V and J assignments and clone size from that table. In the table there are 310,000 or so clones, over 75% of which are singletons. Specimen: peripheral blood. This receptor was identified in a woman in her fifties or sixties with active or convalescent COVID-19.

CDR3 amino acids: CASRERAGNTEAFF. In DNA form, the CDR3 reads TGTGCCAGCAGAGAAAGAGCAGGGAACACTGAAGCTTTCTTT. The rearrangement joins TRBV25-1 to TRBJ1-1; D remains unclear. V shed 6 bases and J shed 1 base, with 12 bases lying between them. This CDR3 region has 14 residues. Germline V gene sequence: CDR1 MGHDK, CDR2 SYGVNS.